These 3 T cell receptor beta chains share one sample of origin, sequenced in a study of blood T cell repertoires in COVID-19. TCRdb's table, derived via immunoSEQ multiplex PCR, lists solely in-frame clones and lacks some. The sample holds approximately 280,000 clones, approximately 84% seen once. The sequencing input was peripheral blood. The receptor source for this set is a human donor with COVID-19, enrolled during active disease. The donor label of this sample is uncertain.

This chain uses TRBV18 with TRBJ1-5; a weak D match, TRBD1 (5 bases). The V end was cut by 2 bases, the J end by 0 bases, with 11 bases between. The CDR3 is 16 amino acids. CDR1 is KGHSH, CDR2 LQKENI, per germline. This chain's CDR3 is CASSPGAQFSNQPQHF. The CDR3 DNA reads as TGTGCCAGCTCACCAGGGGCCCAATTTAGCAATCAGCCCCAGCATTTT. The full variable domain, with the rest looked up from reference TRBV18 and TRBJ1-5, is NAGVMQNPRHLVRRRGQEARLRCSPMKGHSHVYWYRQLPEEGLKFMVYLQKENIIDESGMPKERFSAEFPKEGPSILRIQQVVRGDSAAYFCASSPGAQFSNQPQHFGDGTRLSIL.

This clone was found once. J is TRBJ2-1 and V is TRBV1; the table's D call of TRBD2 was not tested on the DNA. TRBV1 is a listed pseudogene. CDR3 length: 14 residues. Written as DNA, the CDR3 is TGCACCAACGTCGGACTAGCCCTTTACAATGAGCAGTTCTTC. Translated: CTNVGLALYNEQFF.

The J gene is TRBJ2-3, the V gene TRBV10-3; the match to TRBD2 covers 7 bases. The germline gives CDR1 ENHRY, CDR2 SYGVKD. The CDR3 is 14 amino acids. V lost 7 bases and J lost 2; bases outside the gene matches: 6. CDR3 amino acids: CAINTGTTTDTQYF. The DNA of the CDR3 is TGTGCCATCAACACCGGGACTACCACAGATACGCAGTATTTT.